The clone carrying this T cell receptor beta chain was found once. CDR1 LNHDA and CDR2 SQIVND come from the germline V gene (reference sequence). There are 15 residues in the CDR3. The V and J ends lost 8 bases and 8 bases respectively, with 21 bases between them. The record originates from a study of blood T cell repertoires in COVID-19. The repertoire was sequenced with immunoSEQ multiplex PCR; TCRdb's copy has only in-frame clones and lacks some. Among under 200,000 clones listed, 76% were seen once. V is TRBV19 and J is TRBJ2-2; tentative D call: TRBD2 (7 bases). The sequence was obtained from an elderly woman with acute or convalescent COVID-19. Source material: peripheral blood. The CDR3 sequence is CASRPRRGGGGELFF. The CDR3 DNA follows: TGTGCCAGTCGGCCCCGGAGGGGGGGTGGAGGGGAGCTGTTTTTT.